This TCR beta chain derives from a study of T-cell reconstitution after alpha-beta-depleted transplantation in children. General observations from the study: Surviving recipient cells, namely T cells and thymic progenitors, were the source of high day-60 TCRbeta diversity in some patients. After one year, T-cell counts and TCRbeta diversity mostly came from new T cells. It was reported that alpha-beta T cells came from several hundred expanded graft clones (about two months after transplant).

V gave up 7 bases and J gave up 9 bases, with 24 bases separating them. The CDR3 consists of 14 residues. Germline CDR1 is SQVTM and CDR2 is ANQGSEA. This clonotype was picked up many times. The antigen is undetermined. This sample's TCRbeta library carried unique molecular identifier barcodes. Each CDR3 protein is one row after TCRdb ran MiXCR on the PCR reads. In the table there are over 150,000 distinct CDR3 sequences, 5% to 7.5% of which are singletons. This sample comprised PBMCs, obtained before TCRalphabeta/CD19-depleted stem cell transplant. J is TRBJ1-1 and V is TRBV29-1, with no clear D. The sequence derives from a girl in the first two years of life with combined immunodeficiency, due to receive a stem cell transplant. The CDR3 loop is CSAAEPSGGNQAFF. Here the CDR3 DNA reads TGCAGCGCCGCCGAGCCATCCGGCGGTAATCAAGCTTTCTTT.